What follows are 20 T cell receptor beta chains derived from one specimen sequenced in a study of shared clonotypes between healthy human individuals. Profiling relied on immunoSEQ multiplex PCR, and the TCRdb table lists in-frame clones only, not all of them. The table lists about 470,000 clones, 70% to 80% of them singletons. The sequencing input was PBMCs. These receptor sequences come from a woman in her thirties or forties in good health. Some clones in this sample may be carry-over from other donors' samples.

This clone has just one count. Other DNA sequences of this sample code for an identical CDR3. The V gene is TRBV6-4, the J gene TRBJ2-5; possibly TRBD1 or TRBD2 for D (5 bases each). Germline V lookup: CDR1 MRHNA, CDR2 SNTAGT. This CDR3 spans 13 amino acids. V was pared by 5 bases and J by 4 bases, with 11 bases between. CDR3 residues: CASSRDLRETQYF. In DNA form, the CDR3 reads TGTGCCAGCAGTAGGGACCTAAGAGAGACCCAGTACTTC.

Worth noting for this clone: The same CDR3 arises from other DNA sequences in this sample as well. This rearrangement joins TRBV6-6 to TRBJ1-5, with 7 bases fitting TRBD1. The CDR3 spans 13 residues. The J segment lost 4 bases and the V segment lost 5 bases, leaving 2 bases of the junction unmatched. Germline CDR1 reads MNHNY; CDR2 reads SVGAGI (reference sequence). In nucleotides, the CDR3 is TGTGCCAGCAGTAGACAGGGTAATCAGCCCCAGCATTTT. Amino acids: CASSRQGNQPQHF.

The rearrangement uses TRBV30 and TRBJ2-7, with 11 nucleotides matching TRBD2. Unmatched junction bases numbered 5, after V lost 3 bases and J lost 4 bases. The CDR3 is 14 residues long. CDR1 is GTSNPN and CDR2 is SVGIG in the germline V gene (reference sequence). The CDR3 sequence: CAWSPSGRMYEQYF. The CDR3 coding sequence is TGTGCCTGGAGCCCTAGCGGGAGGATGTACGAGCAGTACTTC.

This rearrangement joins TRBV11-2 to TRBJ2-3, with 7 bases that match TRBD2. V gave up 1 base and J gave up 2 bases; unmatched junction bases: 6. Germline V lookup: CDR1 SGHAT, CDR2 FQNNGV. The CDR3 is 16 amino acids. CDR3 in amino acids: CASSLGSGANTDTQYF. The CDR3 DNA reads as TGTGCCAGCAGCTTAGGAAGCGGGGCGAACACAGATACGCAGTATTTT. Drawing the rest from reference TRBV11-2 and TRBJ2-3, the complete variable domain is EAGVAQSPRYKIIEKRQSVAFWCNPISGHATLYWYQQILGQGPKLLIQFQNNGVVDDSQLPKDRFSAERLKGVDSTLKIQPAKLEDSAVYLCASSLGSGANTDTQYFGPGTRLTVL.

The J gene is TRBJ2-1, the V gene TRBV11-2, with D perhaps assigned TRBD1 or TRBD2 (5 bases each). The CDR3 runs to 14 residues. V lost 5 bases and J 8 bases, leaving 16 bases between the germline ends. Germline assignment: CDR1 SGHAT and CDR2 FQNNGV. CDR3 protein: CASSTDGAWDEQFF. In DNA, the CDR3 is TGTGCCAGCAGCACCGACGGGGCCTGGGATGAGCAGTTCTTC.

The CDR3 region has the DNA TGTGCCAGCAGCGCCCGAGAGGGGACTTACAATGAGCAGTTCTTC. It translates to CASSAREGTYNEQFF. The chain is built from TRBV7-8 and TRBJ2-1; possible D gene TRBD2, 6 bases. This CDR3 contains 15 residues. The ends were cut back, 5 bases at V and 4 bases at J, with 15 bases in the middle. Per germline, CDR1 SGHVS and CDR2 FQNEAQ.

The rearrangement links TRBV14 to TRBJ2-7; D unclear. The ends were cut back, 4 bases at V and 5 bases at J, with 18 bases in the middle. The length of the CDR3 is 15 residues. In germline, CDR1 is SGHDN, CDR2 FVKESK. The CDR3 reads CASSPIPTVFHEQYF. CDR3 DNA: TGTGCCAGCAGCCCCATCCCTACGGTGTTCCACGAGCAGTACTTC.

This sequence joins TRBV5-1 and TRBJ2-7; D is possibly TRBD2 (6 bases). The germline V and J ends were trimmed by 4 bases and 2 bases, with 13 bases remaining between them. This CDR3 is built from 14 residues. Germline V gene sequence: CDR1 SGHRS, CDR2 YFSETQ. CDR3 coding DNA: TGCGCCAGCAGCCAATTTGCGGGGCCCTACGAGCAGTACTTC. Residues: CASSQFAGPYEQYF.

This chain uses TRBV28 with TRBJ2-1, with 7 bases matching TRBD2. Germline V CDR1 and CDR2: MDHEN, SYDVKM. With V trimmed by 2 bases and J by 4 bases, 5 bases remained unmatched. The CDR3 length is 15 residues. CDR3 sequence reads: CASSLGAGVYNEQFF. The CDR3, as DNA: TGTGCCAGCAGTTTAGGGGCGGGAGTGTACAATGAGCAGTTCTTC.

This clone was recorded a few times. This CDR3 is CAWSLGQDSGNTIYF. The CDR3 DNA sequence: TGTGCCTGGAGTTTAGGTCAGGACTCTGGAAACACCATATATTTT. V is TRBV30 and J is TRBJ1-3; D is uncertain. This CDR3 has 15 amino acids. In germline, CDR1 is GTSNPN, CDR2 SVGIG (reference sequence). Trimming stripped 2 bases from V and 0 bases from J, with 11 bases between.

This chain uses TRBV11-2 with TRBJ2-3; D gene unclear. CDR1 and CDR2 (germline): SGHAT, FQNNGV. There are 13 residues in the CDR3. The ends were cut back, 2 bases at V and 1 base at J, with 4 bases in the middle. CDR3 in DNA: TGTGCCAGCAGCTTATATGGCACAGATACGCAGTATTTT. Its translation: CASSLYGTDTQYF.

J is TRBJ1-2 and V is TRBV9; D ambiguous. From germline, CDR1 is SGDLS and CDR2 YYNGEE. The CDR3 spans 13 residues. The V end was cut by 0 bases, the J end by 2 bases, with 5 bases between. The CDR3 DNA reads TGTGCCAGCAGCGTAGCACAGAACTATGGCTACACCTTC. It codes for CASSVAQNYGYTF.

The V call is TRBV19, the J call TRBJ1-4; no firm D call. The V gene's germline CDR1 is LNHDA and CDR2 SQIVND (reference sequence). There are 15 residues in the CDR3. Trimming cost V 5 bases and J 8 bases, with 18 bases left between them. This CDR3 reads CASSVSPASNEKLFF. In nucleotides, the CDR3 is TGTGCCAGTAGTGTATCGCCAGCCTCCAACGAAAAACTGTTTTTT.

The V and J genes are TRBV5-1 and TRBJ2-1; D perhaps matches TRBD2 (6 bases). The germline V gene has CDR1 SGHRS and CDR2 YFSETQ. Trimming took off 0 bases at V and 1 base at J, with 17 bases between the two ends. The length of the CDR3 is 18 residues. CDR3 sequence: CASSLVGQLAFSYNEQFF. The CDR3 coding sequence is TGCGCCAGCAGCTTGGTGGGCCAACTAGCATTTTCCTACAATGAGCAGTTCTTC. The whole variable domain, filled in from reference TRBV5-1 and TRBJ2-1, reads KAGVTQTPRYLIKTRGQQVTLSCSPISGHRSVSWYQQTPGQGLQFLFEYFSETQRNKGNFPGRFSGRQFSNSRSEMNVSTLELGDSALYLCASSLVGQLAFSYNEQFFGPGTRLTVL.

V and J are TRBV9 and TRBJ2-3; D could derive from TRBD1 or TRBD2 (5 bases each). Germline CDR1 SGDLS, CDR2 YYNGEE. The CDR3 has 15 residues. V lost 4 bases and J 1 base, leaving 13 bases between the germline ends. The CDR3 region is CASSPGSARTDTQYF. CDR3 coding DNA: TGTGCCAGCAGCCCAGGGAGTGCACGCACAGATACGCAGTATTTT. Full variable domain (outside the CDR3, taken from reference TRBV9 and TRBJ2-3): DSGVTQTPKHLITATGQRVTLRCSPRSGDLSVYWYQQSLDQGLQFLIQYYNGEERAKGNILERFSAQQFPDLHSELNLSSLELGDSALYFCASSPGSARTDTQYFGPGTRLTVL.

V gene TRBV28 combines with J gene TRBJ1-4; no reliable D call. Germline loops: CDR1 MDHEN, CDR2 SYDVKM. The CDR3 length is 13 residues. The V end lost 7 bases, the J end lost 7 bases, and 13 bases lay between the germline ends. The CDR3 DNA reads as TGTGCCAGCATCTCACATACCACTGAAAAACTGTTTTTT. Protein: CASISHTTEKLFF.

The chain links TRBV27 to TRBJ1-1, with unresolved D. Germline V gives CDR1 MNHEY, CDR2 SMNVEV (reference sequence). The CDR3 length is 16 residues. V gave up 1 base and J gave up 1 base, with 13 bases separating them. The CDR3: CASSLWGSSRNTEAFF. CDR3 nucleotides: TGTGCCAGCAGTTTATGGGGATCGAGCAGGAACACTGAAGCTTTCTTT.

This clone was found a few times. This sequence joins TRBV27 and TRBJ1-2; TRBD1 is a possible D gene (5 bases). CDR3 length: 11 residues. In germline, CDR1 is MNHEY, CDR2 SMNVEV (reference sequence). Trimming stripped 5 bases from V and 7 bases from J, with 8 bases between. Written as DNA, the CDR3 is TGTGCCAGCAGTCCAGGGTTTGGCTACACCTTC. It encodes CASSPGFGYTF.

The chain employs TRBV19 and TRBJ2-7, with TRBD2 matching over 7 bases. CDR1 LNHDA and CDR2 SQIVND come from the germline V gene (reference sequence). The CDR3 loop spans 13 amino acids. V dropped 8 bases and J dropped 3; count of bases not matched to a gene: 7. The CDR3 spells CASSDTGGYEQYF. Written as DNA, the CDR3 is TGTGCCAGTTCCGACACGGGGGGCTACGAGCAGTACTTC.

This clone turned up a few times. The chain has TRBV19 and TRBJ2-5; 7 positions match TRBD2. The CDR3 totals 12 residues. Per the germline V gene, CDR1 is LNHDA and CDR2 is SQIVND (reference sequence). J was trimmed by 4 bases and V by 5 bases; bases with no gene match: 1. The CDR3 is CASSPSGETQYF. As DNA, the CDR3 is TGTGCCAGTAGTCCTAGCGGAGAGACCCAGTACTTC.